This TCR beta chain was captured in a study of regulatory T cells in long-lasting Graves disease. About the research overall: Positivity for TSH receptor antibodies plus over 5 years of antithyroid drugs meant persistent Graves' disease. Study-wide findings and caveats: There were preferences for TRBV28, TRBJ1-2 and TRBJ2-5 in persistent disease.

Turning to this clonotype: Its specificity is unknown.

Arm-PCR of CDR3 regions with iRepertoire HTBI primers generated TCR beta libraries. TCRdb reanalysed the multiplex PCR reads using MiXCR and keeps one entry per CDR3 protein. The table lists 300,000 to 500,000 distinct CDR3 sequences, about 20% of them singletons. V was cut by 0 bases and J by 2 bases, with 7 bases left in between. The CDR3 has 14 amino acids. Germline CDR1 and CDR2: LNHDA and SQIVND (reference sequence). The time point: persistent/refractory GD, antithyroid drugs over 5 years with positive TRAb. The TCR library used RNA extracted from PBMCs. American Thyroid Association guidelines defined Graves' disease diagnosis.

This clonotype was obtained from a female donor with Graves disease. The sequences come from peripheral blood mononuclear cells (PBMCs), collected when the disease was refractory, from a patient treated with antithyroid drugs. The gene calls are TRBV19 and TRBJ1-2; no reliable D call. The CDR3 loop reads CASSIDGFNYGYTF. CDR3 sequence (DNA): TGTGCCAGTAGTATAGATGGTTTCAACTATGGCTACACCTTC.